The 30 T cell receptor beta chains below were found in one sample sequenced in a study of TIL therapy for anti-PD-1-resistant metastatic lung cancer. The libraries were made with immunoSEQ v3. Only in-frame clones appear in the TCRdb table, and some are missing; sequencing was by immunoSEQ multiplex PCR. The data show about 50,000 clones, 60% to 85% seen once. Time point described: pre-treatment sample, taken before nivolumab and TIL therapy. Tumor tissue came from excised metastases, mostly pleural nodules or supraclavicular lymph nodes. Source: tumor tissue, taken at baseline. Every receptor here comes from a person between 25 and 79 years old with non-small cell lung cancer.

This clone has only a few counts. Different DNA sequences within this sample yield the same CDR3. The gene calls are TRBV7-2 and TRBJ1-5; D is undetermined. The CDR3 sequence is 13 residues long. V lost 2 bases and J 0 bases, leaving 2 bases between the germline ends. From germline, CDR1 is SGHTA and CDR2 FQGNSA. The CDR3: CASSLRSNQPQHF. The CDR3 DNA sequence: TGTGCCAGCAGCTTACGTAGCAATCAGCCCCAGCATTTT.

CDR3 coding DNA: TGTGCCAGCTCAGGGAACAGCGACGAGCAGTACTTC. It is translated as CASSGNSDEQYF. The chain recombines TRBV18 with TRBJ2-7; D gene unclear. The CDR3 spans 12 residues. The ends were cut back, 5 bases at V and 5 bases at J, with 10 bases in the middle. The germline gives CDR1 KGHSH, CDR2 LQKENI.

This clone was found a few times. The chain combines TRBV29-1 with TRBJ2-2; possible D gene TRBD2, 7 bases. The V gene's germline CDR1 is SQVTM and CDR2 ANQGSEA. The V end lost 6 bases, the J end lost 7 bases, and 18 bases lay between the germline ends. This CDR3 is 14 amino acids long. DNA of the CDR3: TGCAGCGTAATTACAGGGAGGGTTATCGGGGAGCTGTTTTTT. Its translation is CSVITGRVIGELFF.

The chain combines TRBV2 with TRBJ2-1, with 8 bases aligning to TRBD2. Germline CDR1 and CDR2: SNHLY and FYNNEI. V lost 10 bases to trimming and J lost 5 bases; unmatched junction nucleotides: 13. The CDR3 runs 15 residues. The CDR3 region has the DNA TGTGCCACCCCGGGGGGGGCCGGGAGAGACAATGAGCAGTTCTTC. Amino acid sequence: CATPGGAGRDNEQFF. The whole variable domain, remainder taken from reference TRBV2 and TRBJ2-1, is EPEVTQTPSHQVTQMGQEVILRCVPISNHLYFYWYRQILGQKVEFLVSFYNNEISEKSEIFDDQFSVERPDGSNFTLKIRSTKLEDSAMYFCATPGGAGRDNEQFFGPGTRLTVL.

The V call is TRBV29-1, the J call TRBJ1-2; a weak D match, TRBD1 (6 bases). In germline, CDR1 is SQVTM, CDR2 ANQGSEA. V dropped 7 bases and J dropped 6 bases, with 15 bases sitting between them. CDR3 length equals 12 residues. The CDR3 loop is CSAGAGPHGYTF. The CDR3 DNA sequence: TGCAGCGCAGGGGCAGGGCCGCATGGCTACACCTTC.

The J gene is TRBJ2-7, the V gene TRBV25-1, with D perhaps TRBD1 (7 bases). This CDR3 has 15 amino acids. V dropped 1 base and J dropped 3 bases, with 13 bases sitting between them. Germline V gene data show CDR1 as MGHDK and CDR2 as SYGVNS. The CDR3 DNA is TGTGCCAGCAGTGAATCGGCAGGGGGAGGCTACGAGCAGTACTTC. It encodes CASSESAGGGYEQYF.

The chain uses TRBV11-2 and TRBJ2-1; 10 bases match TRBD2. This CDR3 region has 15 residues. Germline trimming cut 5 bases from V and 9 bases from J; bases unmatched to any gene: 10. Germline V gene sequence: CDR1 SGHAT, CDR2 FQNNGV. The CDR3 sequence is CASSHLAGASGEQFF. Written as DNA, the CDR3 is TGTGCCAGCAGCCACCTAGCGGGAGCCAGCGGTGAGCAGTTCTTC.

The V call is TRBV29-1, the J call TRBJ2-7; 8 nucleotides line up with TRBD2. Germline lookup yields CDR1 SQVTM and CDR2 ANQGSEA. This CDR3 is built from 13 residues. V dropped 7 bases and J dropped 2; count of bases not matched to a gene: 7. CDR3 protein: CSAGGEATYEQYF. As DNA, the CDR3 is TGCAGCGCGGGGGGGGAGGCCACCTACGAGCAGTACTTC.

This clone was observed a few times. The chain recombines TRBV9 with TRBJ2-3; D possibly uses TRBD1 or TRBD2 (5 bases each). The V and J ends lost 0 bases and 0 bases respectively, with 11 bases between them. Germline V gene lookup returns CDR1 SGDLS and CDR2 YYNGEE. This CDR3 has 16 residues. This chain's CDR3 is CASSVVGGASTDTQYF. The CDR3 nucleotides are TGTGCCAGCAGCGTAGTTGGGGGAGCTAGCACAGATACGCAGTATTTT.

This chain joins TRBV15 and TRBJ2-7; 10 nucleotides line up with TRBD1. CDR3 length: 15 residues. V dropped 5 bases and J dropped 5; count of bases not matched to a gene: 9. Germline values: CDR1 LNHNV, CDR2 YYDKDF (reference sequence). DNA for the CDR3: TGTGCCACCAGCGGGTCCGTGACAGGGGGCCACGAGCAGTACTTC. Translated, it gives CATSGSVTGGHEQYF.

This chain connects TRBV5-4 to TRBJ1-2, with 9 bases fitting TRBD1. The CDR3 length is 17 residues. The junction had 12 bases not matched to a gene; V was cut back by 4 bases and J by 2 bases. The germline V gene has CDR1 SGHNT and CDR2 YYREEE (reference sequence). CDR3 amino acids: CASSAHRGLGFNYGYTF. The CDR3 DNA sequence: TGTGCCAGCAGCGCTCACAGGGGGCTAGGTTTCAACTATGGCTACACCTTC.

The V call is TRBV6-5, the J call TRBJ1-4; TRBD1 agrees at 9 bases. V lost 4 bases, J lost 5 bases, and 8 bases stayed unmatched. This CDR3 spans 16 amino acids. Germline V gene lookup returns CDR1 MNHEY and CDR2 SVGAGI. The CDR3 DNA reads TGTGCCAGCAGTTTGTTCGGGGGACAGGGAAATGAAAAACTGTTTTTT. Its translation is CASSLFGGQGNEKLFF.

This clone was detected a few times. The CDR3 loop reads CASRGGESLGDTQYF. CDR3 bases: TGTGCCAGCAGGGGCGGGGAGAGCCTCGGAGATACGCAGTATTTT. The chain employs TRBV6-5 and TRBJ2-3; possibly TRBD2 for D (6 bases). Germline CDR1 and CDR2: MNHEY and SVGAGI. The CDR3 length is 15 residues. V lost 6 bases and J 5 bases, leaving 18 bases between the germline ends.

V usage is TRBV19 and J usage is TRBJ2-1; 8 nucleotides agree with TRBD2. Trimming at V came to 5 bases and at J to 6 bases, leaving 9 bases not matched to a gene. CDR1 and CDR2 from the germline V gene are LNHDA and SQIVND (reference sequence). The CDR3 extends over 15 amino acids. DNA of the CDR3: TGTGCCAGTAGTCCCCGGGGTAGCGGGATCAATGAGCAGTTCTTC. Amino acids: CASSPRGSGINEQFF.

DNA of the CDR3: TGTGCCAGCACCCTAACTAGCGGGGGGGCCCACGAGCAGTACTTC. Translation gives CASTLTSGGAHEQYF. This chain connects TRBV6-4 to TRBJ2-7; 13 bases align to TRBD2. Germline CDR1 reads MRHNA; CDR2 reads SNTAGT. There are 15 residues in the CDR3. Trimming took 7 bases from V and 5 from J; bases not matched to a gene: 8.

This sequence joins TRBV15 and TRBJ1-4, with TRBD1 identical over 7 bases. J gave up 5 bases and V 6 bases, and 6 bases lay outside the gene matches. This CDR3 comprises 14 residues. The germline gives CDR1 LNHNV, CDR2 YYDKDF (reference sequence). The CDR3 DNA reads as TGTGCCACCAGAGCAGGGGGAGGGAATGAAAAACTGTTTTTT. Translated, it gives CATRAGGGNEKLFF.

The chain has TRBV13 and TRBJ1-3; D remains ambiguous. This CDR3 is 16 amino acids long. Per germline, CDR1 PRHDT and CDR2 FYEKMQ (reference sequence). Trimming cost V 3 bases and J 3 bases, with 15 bases left between them. In nucleotides, the CDR3 is TGTGCCAGCAGCTTTGAATCGGGAGGGTTTGGAAACACCATATATTTT. This gives the protein CASSFESGGFGNTIYF.

The chain employs TRBV6-5 and TRBJ2-7; TRBD1 might be the D (5 bases). In germline, CDR1 is MNHEY, CDR2 SVGAGI. The CDR3 is made up of 13 amino acids. The germline V and J ends were trimmed by 2 bases and 3 bases, with 8 bases remaining between them. CDR3 coding DNA: TGTGCCAGCAGTTACCGCCAGGGCTACGAGCAGTACTTC. Protein sequence: CASSYRQGYEQYF.

V gene TRBV29-1 combines with J gene TRBJ1-1; D is perhaps TRBD1 (5 bases). The CDR3 is made up of 12 amino acids. The ends were cut back, 5 bases at V and 5 bases at J, with 12 bases in the middle. Per the germline V gene, CDR1 is SQVTM and CDR2 is ANQGSEA. As DNA, the CDR3 is TGCAGCGTTTCGGGCGCAGGGACTGAAGCTTTCTTT. It specifies CSVSGAGTEAFF. Full variable domain (outside the CDR3, taken from reference TRBV29-1 and TRBJ1-1): SAVISQKPSRDICQRGTSLTIQCQVDSQVTMMFWYRQQPGQSLTLIATANQGSEATYESGFVIDKFPISRPNLTFSTLTVSNMSPEDSSIYLCSVSGAGTEAFFGQGTRLTVV.

V usage is TRBV19 and J usage is TRBJ1-2; 7 bases line up with TRBD1. Germline CDR1 reads LNHDA; CDR2 reads SQIVND (reference sequence). This CDR3 spans 13 amino acids. The V and J ends lost 5 bases and 10 bases, in that order; junction bases with no gene match: 10. CDR3 bases: TGTGCCAGTAGTGACGACAGGGACCTTCCCTACACCTTC. This translates into CASSDDRDLPYTF.

This chain uses TRBV6-6 with TRBJ1-2, with 7 nucleotides matching TRBD1. Germline V gene sequence: CDR1 MNHNY, CDR2 SVGAGI (reference sequence). J was trimmed by 2 bases and V by 7 bases; bases with no gene match: 4. The CDR3 has 13 residues. CDR3 sequence reads: CASIETGNYGYTF. The CDR3 DNA sequence: TGTGCCAGCATTGAGACAGGGAACTATGGCTACACCTTC.

The rearrangement links TRBV25-1 to TRBJ2-7, with 8 bases matching TRBD2. From germline, CDR1 is MGHDK and CDR2 SYGVNS. CDR3 length: 16 residues. V lost 1 base, J lost 0 bases, and 5 bases stayed unmatched. The CDR3 sequence is CASSELGGGSSYEQYF. CDR3 DNA sequence: TGTGCCAGCAGTGAATTAGGCGGGGGGAGCTCCTACGAGCAGTACTTC.

Relative to its sample, this clone is medium-sized. This sequence joins TRBV6-4 and TRBJ2-1, with 7 bases identical to TRBD2. This CDR3 is 15 amino acids long. V trimming: 3 bases; J trimming: 0 bases; junction bases outside the gene matches: 2. Germline assignment: CDR1 MRHNA and CDR2 SNTAGT. This chain's CDR3 is CASSEIAGSYNEQFF. In DNA form, the CDR3 reads TGTGCCAGCAGTGAAATAGCGGGCTCCTACAATGAGCAGTTCTTC.

V and J are TRBV27 and TRBJ1-6, with D maybe TRBD1 (6 bases). The CDR3 covers 16 residues. Trimming shortened V by 5 bases and J by 6 bases, and 17 bases separated the two germline ends. The germline V gene has CDR1 MNHEY and CDR2 SMNVEV (reference sequence). CDR3 sequence reads: CASSETGRGGNSPLHF. The CDR3 DNA is TGTGCCAGCAGTGAGACAGGCCGCGGTGGTAATTCACCCCTCCACTTT.

The chain employs TRBV5-6 and TRBJ1-4; D perhaps matches TRBD1 (5 bases). The germline V gene has CDR1 SGHDT and CDR2 YYEEEE. This CDR3 is 14 amino acids long. V dropped 1 base and J dropped 4 bases, with 8 bases sitting between them. CDR3 bases: TGTGCCAGCAGCTTGTTGGGACTTAATGAAAAACTGTTTTTT. This sequence encodes CASSLLGLNEKLFF.

This chain connects TRBV4-1 to TRBJ2-1; tentative D call: TRBD2 (6 bases). The CDR3 contains 15 residues. From germline, CDR1 is MGHRA and CDR2 YSYEKL. Trimming left V 5 bases short and J 0 bases short, with 11 bases between. Here the CDR3 DNA reads TGCGCCAGCAGCAAGACTAGTCCCTCCTACAATGAGCAGTTCTTC. Amino acids: CASSKTSPSYNEQFF.

This clone was counted between two and nine times. The chain employs TRBV6-5 and TRBJ2-6, with TRBD1 matching over 8 bases. This CDR3 has 16 amino acids. The germline V gene has CDR1 MNHEY and CDR2 SVGAGI. V gave up 4 bases and J gave up 3 bases; unmatched junction bases: 5. The CDR3 region has the DNA TGTGCCAGCAGTTCGGACAGGGTTGTTGGGGCCAACGTCCTGACTTTC. This sequence encodes CASSSDRVVGANVLTF.

This clone was seen a handful of times. The chain has TRBV6-1 and TRBJ1-2; no firm D call. The germline V gene has CDR1 MNHNS and CDR2 SASEGT. CDR3 length: 14 amino acids. Deletions cut 1 base from V and 4 bases from J, with 10 bases between. The CDR3 nucleotides read TGTGCCAGCAGTGAAGGAGGGTCCGGCTATGGCTACACCTTC. Protein product: CASSEGGSGYGYTF.

The rearrangement joins TRBV7-9 to TRBJ1-4; possible D gene TRBD1, 5 bases. V lost 1 base to trimming and J lost 10 bases, with 19 bases between them. Per the germline V gene, CDR1 is SEHNR and CDR2 is FQNEAQ (reference sequence). The CDR3 consists of 16 residues. The DNA of the CDR3 is TGTGCCAGCAGCTTAGGGCATGGGGCCTCCACGGGAAAACTGTTTTTT. As protein: CASSLGHGASTGKLFF.

The genes are TRBV29-1 and TRBJ2-5; 8 positions agree with TRBD1. The DNA end is a closer match to TRBJ2-7, so the J assignment may be wrong. CDR3 length: 13 residues. Germline V lookup: CDR1 SQVTM, CDR2 ANQGSEA. CDR3 DNA: TGCAGCGTCATGCAGGGACAGGCCTACGAGCAGTACTTC. Its translation: CSVMQGQAYEQYF.